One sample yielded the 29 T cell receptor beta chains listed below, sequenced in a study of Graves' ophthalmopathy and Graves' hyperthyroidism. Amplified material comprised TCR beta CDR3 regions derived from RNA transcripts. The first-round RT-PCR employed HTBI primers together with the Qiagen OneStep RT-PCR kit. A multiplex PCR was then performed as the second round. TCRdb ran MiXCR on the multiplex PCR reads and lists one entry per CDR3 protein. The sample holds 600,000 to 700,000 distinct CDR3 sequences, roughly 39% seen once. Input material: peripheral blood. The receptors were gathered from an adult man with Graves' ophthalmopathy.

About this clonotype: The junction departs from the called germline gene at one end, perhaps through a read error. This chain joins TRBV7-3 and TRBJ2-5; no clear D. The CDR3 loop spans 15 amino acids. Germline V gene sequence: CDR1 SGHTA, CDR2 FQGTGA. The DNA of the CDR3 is TGTGCCGGCAGCTTACCCGGGCAGGTACAAGAGACCCAGTACTTC. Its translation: CAGSLPGQVQETQYF.

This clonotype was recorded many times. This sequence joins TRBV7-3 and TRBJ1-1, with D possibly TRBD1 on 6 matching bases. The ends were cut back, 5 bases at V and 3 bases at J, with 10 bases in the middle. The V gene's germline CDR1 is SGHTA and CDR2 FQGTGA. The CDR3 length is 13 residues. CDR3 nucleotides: TGTGCCAGCAGCCTACAGGGTGACACTGAAGCTTTCTTT. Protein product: CASSLQGDTEAFF.

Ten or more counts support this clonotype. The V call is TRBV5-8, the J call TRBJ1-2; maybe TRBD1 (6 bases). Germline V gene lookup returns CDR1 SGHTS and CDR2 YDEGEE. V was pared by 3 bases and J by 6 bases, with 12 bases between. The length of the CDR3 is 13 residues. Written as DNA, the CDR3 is TGTGCCAGCAGCTCTACAGGGTATGATGGCTACACCTTC. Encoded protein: CASSSTGYDGYTF.

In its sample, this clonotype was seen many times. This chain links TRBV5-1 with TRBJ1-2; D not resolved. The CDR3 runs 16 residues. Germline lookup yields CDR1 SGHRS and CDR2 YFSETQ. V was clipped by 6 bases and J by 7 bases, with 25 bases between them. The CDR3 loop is CASIVPGDDLGSGYTF. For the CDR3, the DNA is TGCGCCAGCATAGTCCCAGGAGACGACCTAGGGAGTGGCTACACCTTC.

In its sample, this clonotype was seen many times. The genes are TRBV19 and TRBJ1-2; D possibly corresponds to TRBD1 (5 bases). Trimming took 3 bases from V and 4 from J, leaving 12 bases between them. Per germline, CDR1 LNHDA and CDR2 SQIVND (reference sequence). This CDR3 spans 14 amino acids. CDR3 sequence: CASSISRAGYGYTF. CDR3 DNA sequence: TGTGCCAGTAGTATCTCCAGGGCTGGCTATGGCTACACCTTC.

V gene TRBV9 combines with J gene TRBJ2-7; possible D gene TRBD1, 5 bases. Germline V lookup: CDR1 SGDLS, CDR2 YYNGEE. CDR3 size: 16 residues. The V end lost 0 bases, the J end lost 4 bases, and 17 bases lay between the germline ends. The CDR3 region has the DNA TGTGCCAGCAGCGTAGGGGGCCAAGGAAAGGAGTACGAGCAGTACTTC. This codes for CASSVGGQGKEYEQYF.

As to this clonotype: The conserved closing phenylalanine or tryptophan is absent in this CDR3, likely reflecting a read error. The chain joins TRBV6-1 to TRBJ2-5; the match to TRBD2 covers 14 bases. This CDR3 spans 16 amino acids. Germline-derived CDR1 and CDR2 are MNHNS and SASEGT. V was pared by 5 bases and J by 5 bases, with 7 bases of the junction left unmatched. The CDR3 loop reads CASSWSGLAGDETQYV. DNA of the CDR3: TGTGCCAGCAGTTGGTCGGGACTAGCGGGAGACGAGACCCAGTACGTC.

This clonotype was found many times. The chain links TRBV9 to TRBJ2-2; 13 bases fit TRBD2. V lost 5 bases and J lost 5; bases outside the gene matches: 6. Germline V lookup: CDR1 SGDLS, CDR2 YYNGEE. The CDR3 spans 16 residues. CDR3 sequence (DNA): TGTGCCAGCAGACCACCGGGACTAGCGGGGACCGGGGAGCTGTTTTTT. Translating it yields CASRPPGLAGTGELFF.

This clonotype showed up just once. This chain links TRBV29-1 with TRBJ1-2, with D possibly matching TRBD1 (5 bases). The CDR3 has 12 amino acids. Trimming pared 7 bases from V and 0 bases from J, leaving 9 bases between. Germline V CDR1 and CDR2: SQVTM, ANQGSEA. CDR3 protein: CSGGGTNYGYTF. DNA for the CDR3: TGCAGCGGTGGGGGGACTAACTATGGCTACACCTTC.

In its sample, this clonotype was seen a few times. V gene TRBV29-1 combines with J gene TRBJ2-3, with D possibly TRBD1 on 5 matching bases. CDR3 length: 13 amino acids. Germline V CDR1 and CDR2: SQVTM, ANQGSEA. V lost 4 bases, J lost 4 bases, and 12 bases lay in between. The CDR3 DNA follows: TGCAGCGTTGTGTATACAGGCCCAGATACGCAGTATTTT. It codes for CSVVYTGPDTQYF.

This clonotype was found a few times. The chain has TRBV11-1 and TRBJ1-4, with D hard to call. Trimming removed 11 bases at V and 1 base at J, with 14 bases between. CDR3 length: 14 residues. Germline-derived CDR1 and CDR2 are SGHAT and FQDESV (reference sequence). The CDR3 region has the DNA TGTGCCTGGGTTTCTCCCCAAACTAATGAAAAACTGTTTTTT. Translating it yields CAWVSPQTNEKLFF. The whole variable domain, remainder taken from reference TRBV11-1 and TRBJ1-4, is EAEVAQSPRYKITEKSQAVAFWCDPISGHATLYWYRQILGQGPELLVQFQDESVVDDSQLPKDRFSAERLKGVDSTLKIQPAELGDSAMYLCAWVSPQTNEKLFFGSGTQLSVL.

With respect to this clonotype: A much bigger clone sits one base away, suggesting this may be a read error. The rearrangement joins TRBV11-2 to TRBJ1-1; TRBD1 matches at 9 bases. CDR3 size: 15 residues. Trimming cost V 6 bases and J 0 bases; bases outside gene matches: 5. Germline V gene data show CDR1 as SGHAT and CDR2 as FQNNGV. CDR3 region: CASSTGTGMNTEAFF. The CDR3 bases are TGTGCCAGCAGTACCGGGACAGGGATGAACACTGAAGCTTTCTTT.

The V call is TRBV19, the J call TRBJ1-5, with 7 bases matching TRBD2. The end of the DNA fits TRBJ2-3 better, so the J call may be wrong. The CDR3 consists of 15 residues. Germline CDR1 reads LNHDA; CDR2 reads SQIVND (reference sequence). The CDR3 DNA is TGTGCCAGTAGTATCGGGGGGTCTAGCACAGATACGCAGTATTTT. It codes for CASSIGGSSTDTQYF.

The CDR3 nucleotides are TGTGCCAGCAGCTTTGGCGGGGGTATGGATGAAAAACTGTTTTTT. It encodes CASSFGGGMDEKLFF. The chain has TRBV7-3 and TRBJ1-4, with TRBD1 as a possible D gene (5 bases). The germline V and J ends were trimmed by 3 bases and 6 bases, with 14 bases remaining between them. The CDR3 is made up of 15 amino acids. Germline V CDR1 and CDR2: SGHTA, FQGTGA.

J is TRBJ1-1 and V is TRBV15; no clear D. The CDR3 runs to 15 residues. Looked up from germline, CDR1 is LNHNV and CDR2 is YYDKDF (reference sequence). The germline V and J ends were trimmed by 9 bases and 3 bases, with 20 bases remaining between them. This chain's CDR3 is CATSLGLQSYTEAFF. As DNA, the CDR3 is TGTGCCACTTCGCTAGGGTTACAAAGTTACACTGAAGCTTTCTTT.

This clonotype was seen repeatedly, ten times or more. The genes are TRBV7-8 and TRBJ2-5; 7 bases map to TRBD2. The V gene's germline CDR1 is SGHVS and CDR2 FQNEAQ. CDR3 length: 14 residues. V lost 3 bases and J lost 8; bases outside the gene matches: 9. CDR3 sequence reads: CASSLGGVPDTQYF. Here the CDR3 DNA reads TGTGCCAGCAGCTTGGGAGGGGTCCCCGATACCCAGTACTTC.

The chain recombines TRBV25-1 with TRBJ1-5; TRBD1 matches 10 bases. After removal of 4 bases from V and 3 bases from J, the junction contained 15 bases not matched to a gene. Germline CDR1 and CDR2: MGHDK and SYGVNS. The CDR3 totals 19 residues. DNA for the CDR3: TGTGCCAGCAGTGCTAGAGGGACAGGGGTGGGAATAAACAATCAGCCCCAGCATTTT. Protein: CASSARGTGVGINNQPQHF.

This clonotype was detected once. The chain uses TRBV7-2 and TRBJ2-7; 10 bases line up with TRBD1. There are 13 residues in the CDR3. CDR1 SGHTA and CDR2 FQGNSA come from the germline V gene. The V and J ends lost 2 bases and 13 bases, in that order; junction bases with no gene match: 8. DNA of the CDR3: TGTGCCAGCAGCTTATCGACAGGGGGCCCCGTTTACTTC. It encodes CASSLSTGGPVYF.

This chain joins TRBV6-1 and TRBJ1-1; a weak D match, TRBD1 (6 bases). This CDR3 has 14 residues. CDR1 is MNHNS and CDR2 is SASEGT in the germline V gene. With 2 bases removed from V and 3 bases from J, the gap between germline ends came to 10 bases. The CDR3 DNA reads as TGTGCCAGCAGTGAATCTGAGGGGGACACTGAAGCTTTCTTT. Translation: CASSESEGDTEAFF.

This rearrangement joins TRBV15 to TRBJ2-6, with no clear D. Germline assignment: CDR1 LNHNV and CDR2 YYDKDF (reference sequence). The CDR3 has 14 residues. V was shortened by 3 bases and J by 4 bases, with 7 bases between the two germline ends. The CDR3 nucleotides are TGTGCCACCAGCAGGCCACAGGGGGCCAACGTCCTGACTTTC. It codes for CATSRPQGANVLTF.

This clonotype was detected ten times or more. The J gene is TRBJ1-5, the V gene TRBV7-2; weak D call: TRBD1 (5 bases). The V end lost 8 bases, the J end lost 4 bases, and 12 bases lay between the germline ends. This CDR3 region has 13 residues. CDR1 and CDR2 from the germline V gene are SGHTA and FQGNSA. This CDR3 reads CASARGGNQPQHF. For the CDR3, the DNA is TGTGCCAGCGCCCGGGGCGGGAATCAGCCCCAGCATTTT.

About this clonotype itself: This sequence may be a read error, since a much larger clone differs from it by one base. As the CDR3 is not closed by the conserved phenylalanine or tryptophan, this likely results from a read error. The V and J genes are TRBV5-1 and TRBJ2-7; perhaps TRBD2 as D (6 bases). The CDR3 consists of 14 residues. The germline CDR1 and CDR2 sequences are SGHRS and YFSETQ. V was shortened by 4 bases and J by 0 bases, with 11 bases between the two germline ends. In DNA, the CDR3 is TGCGCCAGCAGCACGGGACTGACCTCCTACGAGCAGTACATC. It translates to CASSTGLTSYEQYI.

The CDR3 bases are TGCGCCAGCAGAGATTGGGCCAAAGGATACGAGCAGTACTTC. Translated, it gives CASRDWAKGYEQYF. This rearrangement joins TRBV5-1 to TRBJ2-7; D is unresolved. The V end lost 5 bases, the J end lost 4 bases, and 16 bases lay between the germline ends. Germline V CDR1 and CDR2: SGHRS, YFSETQ. The CDR3 consists of 14 residues.

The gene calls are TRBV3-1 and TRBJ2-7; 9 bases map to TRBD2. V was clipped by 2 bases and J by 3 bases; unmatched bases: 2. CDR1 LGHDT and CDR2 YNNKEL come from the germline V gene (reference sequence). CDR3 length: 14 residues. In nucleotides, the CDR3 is TGTGCCAGCAGCCAATCGACTAGCGGCTACGAGCAGTACTTC. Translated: CASSQSTSGYEQYF.

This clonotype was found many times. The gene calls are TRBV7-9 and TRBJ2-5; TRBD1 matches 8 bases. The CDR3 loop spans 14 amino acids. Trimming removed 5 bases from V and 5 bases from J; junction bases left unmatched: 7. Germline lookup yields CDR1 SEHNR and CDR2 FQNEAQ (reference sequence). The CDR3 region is CASSPLDRAETQYF. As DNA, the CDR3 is TGTGCCAGCAGCCCATTGGACAGGGCGGAGACCCAGTACTTC.

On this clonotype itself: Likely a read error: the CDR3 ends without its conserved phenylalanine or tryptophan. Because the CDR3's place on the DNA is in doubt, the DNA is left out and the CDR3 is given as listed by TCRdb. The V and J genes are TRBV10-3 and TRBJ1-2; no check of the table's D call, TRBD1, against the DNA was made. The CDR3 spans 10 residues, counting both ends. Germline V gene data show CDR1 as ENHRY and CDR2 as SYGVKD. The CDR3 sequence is CAISRTGSAY.

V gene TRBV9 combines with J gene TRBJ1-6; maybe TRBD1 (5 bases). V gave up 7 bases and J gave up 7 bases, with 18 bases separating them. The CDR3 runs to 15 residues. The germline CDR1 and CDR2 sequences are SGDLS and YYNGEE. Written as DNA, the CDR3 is TGTGCCAGCTCACCAAGGCGGGACCACAATTCACCCCTCCACTTT. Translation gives CASSPRRDHNSPLHF.

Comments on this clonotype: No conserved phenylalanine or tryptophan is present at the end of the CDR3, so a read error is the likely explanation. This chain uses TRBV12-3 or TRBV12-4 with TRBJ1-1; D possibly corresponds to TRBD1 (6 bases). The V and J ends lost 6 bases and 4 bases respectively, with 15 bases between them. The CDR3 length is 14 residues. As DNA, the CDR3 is TGTGCCAGCAGGGGGGGGGCGCGAGGCACTGAAGCTTTCCTT. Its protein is CASRGGARGTEAFL.

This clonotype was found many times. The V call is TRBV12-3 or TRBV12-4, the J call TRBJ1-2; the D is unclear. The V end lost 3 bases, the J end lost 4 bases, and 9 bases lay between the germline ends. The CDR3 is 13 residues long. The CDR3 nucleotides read TGTGCCAGCAGTTTCAGCCCCGTCTATGGCTACACCTTC. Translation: CASSFSPVYGYTF.